These 24 T cell receptor beta chains originate from one sample sequenced in a study of blood T cell repertoires in COVID-19. Sequencing used immunoSEQ multiplex PCR; TCRdb keeps in-frame clones, though not all of them. The sample lists about 30,000 clones, around 90% occurring once. Sequencing was performed on peripheral blood. Source of these receptors: a human donor in a cohort sampled during active COVID-19. The donor label of this sample is uncertain.

The chain has TRBV6-5 and TRBJ1-2; D possibly corresponds to TRBD1 (5 bases). The V end was cut by 2 bases, the J end by 5 bases, with 6 bases between. Germline loops: CDR1 MNHEY, CDR2 SVGAGI. The CDR3 loop spans 12 amino acids. CDR3 in amino acids: CASSYRGYGYTF. The CDR3 DNA follows: TGTGCCAGCAGTTACAGGGGTTATGGCTACACCTTC.

The count of this clone is one. The rearrangement uses TRBV6-5 and TRBJ2-7; maybe TRBD2 (6 bases). The CDR3 covers 13 residues. Trimming shortened V by 0 bases and J by 9 bases, and 12 bases separated the two germline ends. Germline V gene data show CDR1 as MNHEY and CDR2 as SVGAGI. DNA for the CDR3: TGTGCCAGCAGTTACTCGGGGGGAAGAGGGCAGTACTTC. Residues: CASSYSGGRGQYF.

V and J are TRBV6-5 and TRBJ2-5; 10 positions match TRBD2. The CDR3 totals 14 residues. The J segment lost 4 bases and the V segment lost 8 bases, leaving 7 bases of the junction unmatched. CDR1 and CDR2 (germline): MNHEY, SVGAGI. The CDR3 spells CASRIAGGSETQYF. DNA for the CDR3: TGTGCCAGCCGCATAGCGGGAGGTTCAGAGACCCAGTACTTC.

The CDR3 reads CASSFPGQVNSPLHF. CDR3 DNA: TGTGCCAGCAGCTTTCCGGGACAGGTTAATTCACCCCTCCACTTT. The chain employs TRBV5-5 and TRBJ1-6; 8 bases line up with TRBD1. Germline trimming cut 2 bases from V and 6 bases from J; bases unmatched to any gene: 4. CDR1 SGHKS and CDR2 YYEKEE come from the germline V gene (reference sequence). CDR3 length equals 15 residues.

The V gene is TRBV2, the J gene TRBJ1-4; 9 bases agree with TRBD1. The CDR3 has 14 residues. J gave up 8 bases and V 5 bases, and 6 bases lay outside the gene matches. Germline CDR1 and CDR2: SNHLY and FYNNEI. CDR3 residues: CASSRQGDREKLFF. CDR3 nucleotide sequence: TGTGCCAGCAGTCGACAGGGGGATCGGGAAAAACTGTTTTTT.

The chain links TRBV5-4 to TRBJ1-6; maybe TRBD1 (6 bases). Trimming left V 4 bases short and J 3 bases short, with 26 bases between. CDR1 is SGHNT, CDR2 YYREEE, per germline (reference sequence). The CDR3 sequence is 20 residues long. CDR3 region: CASSNTLVSRGPFYNSPLHF. CDR3 coding DNA: TGTGCCAGCAGCAATACCCTTGTTTCGCGGGGGCCCTTCTATAATTCACCCCTCCACTTT.

The chain combines TRBV30 with TRBJ2-7; D not resolved. From germline, CDR1 is GTSNPN and CDR2 SVGIG (reference sequence). The CDR3 has 16 amino acids. V shed 0 bases and J shed 4 bases, with 19 bases lying between them. The CDR3 protein is CAWSVLGSSQVYEQYF. The DNA for the CDR3 is TGTGCCTGGAGTGTACTGGGCAGCTCCCAGGTTTACGAGCAGTACTTC.

The chain couples TRBV27 to TRBJ1-2; tentatively, D is TRBD1 (6 bases). The germline V gene has CDR1 MNHEY and CDR2 SMNVEV (reference sequence). V was clipped by 2 bases and J by 7 bases, with 14 bases between them. The CDR3 extends over 14 amino acids. The CDR3 here is CASSLDRSRGGYTF. The DNA for the CDR3 is TGTGCCAGCAGTTTAGACAGGAGTCGGGGTGGCTACACCTTC.

The chain employs TRBV10-3 and TRBJ2-1; 14 bases line up with TRBD2. Looked up from germline, CDR1 is ENHRY and CDR2 is SYGVKD. V was clipped by 5 bases and J by 8 bases; unmatched bases: 5. This CDR3 spans 15 amino acids. Written as DNA, the CDR3 is TGTGCCATCAGTAAGACTAGCGGGAGGGGCGATGAGCAGTTCTTC. Amino acids: CAISKTSGRGDEQFF.

The rearrangement joins TRBV28 to TRBJ1-1, with D perhaps TRBD1 (6 bases). Trimming removed 3 bases from V and 4 bases from J, with 12 bases in between. The germline V gene has CDR1 MDHEN and CDR2 SYDVKM. The CDR3 loop spans 14 amino acids. The CDR3, as DNA: TGTGCCAGCAGTTTGGGTGGGGGCGCCACTGAAGCTTTCTTT. Translated, it gives CASSLGGGATEAFF.

This chain connects TRBV29-1 to TRBJ2-5; tentatively, D is TRBD1 (6 bases). V was cut by 5 bases and J by 4 bases, with 14 bases left in between. The CDR3 has 13 amino acids. Germline CDR1 reads SQVTM; CDR2 reads ANQGSEA. The CDR3 reads CSVLHRERETQYF. The CDR3 DNA reads TGCAGCGTTTTACACAGGGAACGAGAGACCCAGTACTTC.

The CDR3 DNA reads as TGTGCCAGCAGCTTAGCTAGCGGAGGGTACGAGCAGTACTTC. Translation gives CASSLASGGYEQYF. This sequence joins TRBV11-2 and TRBJ2-7; TRBD2 matches 7 bases. V was clipped by 1 base and J by 4 bases; unmatched bases: 4. This CDR3 has 14 residues. Germline loops: CDR1 SGHAT, CDR2 FQNNGV.

This clone was detected only once. The chain combines TRBV5-1 with TRBJ1-2; D remains ambiguous. This CDR3 spans 13 amino acids. V lost 4 bases and J lost 4, with 11 bases in between. Looked up from germline, CDR1 is SGHRS and CDR2 is YFSETQ. The CDR3 nucleotides read TGCGCCAGCAGCCCTACAGAATTCTATGGCTACACCTTC. Encoded protein: CASSPTEFYGYTF.

This chain connects TRBV5-8 to TRBJ1-4; TRBD1 matches at 7 bases. The germline CDR1 and CDR2 sequences are SGHTS and YDEGEE. This CDR3 has 14 residues. Germline trimming cut 4 bases from V and 8 bases from J; bases unmatched to any gene: 8. The CDR3 is CASSPTGVREKLFF. The DNA for the CDR3 is TGTGCCAGCAGCCCCACAGGGGTGCGGGAAAAACTGTTTTTT. Combining the CDR3 with reference TRBV5-8 and TRBJ1-4 gives the whole variable domain EAGVTQSPTHLIKTRGQQATLRCSPISGHTSVYWYQQALGLGLQFLLWYDEGEERNRGNFPPRFSGRQFPNYSSELNVNALELEDSALYLCASSPTGVREKLFFGSGTQLSVL.

This sequence joins TRBV5-4 and TRBJ2-1, with 9 bases that match TRBD2. The V gene end was trimmed by 0 bases and the J gene end by 4 bases; junction bases not matched to a gene: 2. The germline V gene encodes CDR1 SGHNT and CDR2 YYREEE (reference sequence). This CDR3 contains 15 residues. In DNA, the CDR3 is TGTGCCAGCAGCTTGGGCGGGGGGGGTTACAATGAGCAGTTCTTC. Its translation: CASSLGGGGYNEQFF. Complete variable domain (other parts from reference TRBV5-4 and TRBJ2-1): ETGVTQSPTHLIKTRGQQVTLRCSSQSGHNTVSWYQQALGQGPQFIFQYYREEENGRGNFPPRFSGLQFPNYSSELNVNALELDDSALYLCASSLGGGGYNEQFFGPGTRLTVL.

The chain carries TRBV5-1 and TRBJ1-1; D is undetermined. V lost 1 base to trimming and J lost 2 bases, with 9 bases between them. CDR3 length: 14 amino acids. The germline gives CDR1 SGHRS, CDR2 YFSETQ. In DNA, the CDR3 is TGCGCCAGCAGCTTGCTTACAGAAAACACTGAAGCTTTCTTT. Translation gives CASSLLTENTEAFF. Full variable domain (missing parts from reference TRBV5-1 and TRBJ1-1): KAGVTQTPRYLIKTRGQQVTLSCSPISGHRSVSWYQQTPGQGLQFLFEYFSETQRNKGNFPGRFSGRQFSNSRSEMNVSTLELGDSALYLCASSLLTENTEAFFGQGTRLTVV.

The CDR3 reads CASSSGEGRNEQFF. In DNA form, the CDR3 reads TGTGCCAGCAGCTCGGGGGAGGGAAGGAATGAGCAGTTCTTC. V is TRBV7-9 and J is TRBJ2-1, with 7 bases identical to TRBD2. The CDR3 spans 14 residues. Per germline, CDR1 SEHNR and CDR2 FQNEAQ (reference sequence). With 4 bases clipped from V and 7 bases from J, the junction kept 7 bases outside the gene matches. Supplemented by reference TRBV7-9 and TRBJ2-1, the full variable domain reads DTGVSQNPRHKITKRGQNVTFRCDPISEHNRLYWYRQTLGQGPEFLTYFQNEAQLEKSRLLSDRFSAERPKGSFSTLEIQRTEQGDSAMYLCASSSGEGRNEQFFGPGTRLTVL.

CDR3 in DNA: TGTGCCAGCGAGATTAGTGGCTACACCTTC. It translates to CASEISGYTF. This sequence joins TRBV7-2 and TRBJ1-2; D is unclear. V was pared by 8 bases and J by 7 bases, with 8 bases between. CDR1 and CDR2 from the germline V gene are SGHTA and FQGNSA. The CDR3 is made up of 10 amino acids.

V and J are TRBV7-2 and TRBJ2-1; the match to TRBD2 covers 9 bases. The J segment lost 9 bases and the V segment lost 4 bases, leaving 13 bases of the junction unmatched. This CDR3 spans 16 amino acids. Germline CDR1 reads SGHTA; CDR2 reads FQGNSA. This chain's CDR3 is CASSSPGLAPGTEQFF. The CDR3 region has the DNA TGTGCCAGCAGCTCTCCGGGACTAGCACCGGGGACTGAGCAGTTCTTC.

This chain joins TRBV5-1 and TRBJ2-1; D is unclear. The V end was cut by 5 bases, the J end by 0 bases, with 12 bases between. Germline lookup yields CDR1 SGHRS and CDR2 YFSETQ. The length of the CDR3 is 15 residues. The CDR3 region has the DNA TGCGCCAGCAGTATTGACACAAGCTCCTACAATGAGCAGTTCTTC. Protein sequence: CASSIDTSSYNEQFF.

The chain links TRBV5-1 to TRBJ2-1, with 8 bases aligning to TRBD1. Trimming cost V 4 bases and J 2 bases; bases outside gene matches: 8. The CDR3 loop spans 16 amino acids. Germline assignment: CDR1 SGHRS and CDR2 YFSETQ. The CDR3 DNA follows: TGCGCCAGCAGCGGAGGGACAGGTATGACCTACAATGAGCAGTTCTTC. As protein: CASSGGTGMTYNEQFF.

This clone was recorded a few times. This rearrangement joins TRBV5-6 to TRBJ2-1, with 9 bases fitting TRBD1. CDR3 length: 16 residues. Trimming at V came to 0 bases and at J to 5 bases, leaving 6 bases not matched to a gene. The germline V gene encodes CDR1 SGHDT and CDR2 YYEEEE. The DNA of the CDR3 is TGTGCCAGCAGCTTGGCCGCGGGACAGGGAAACAATGAGCAGTTCTTC. Translation gives CASSLAAGQGNNEQFF.

This clone was recorded only once. The chain recombines TRBV2 with TRBJ1-5; weak D call: TRBD1 (6 bases). The CDR3 has 12 residues. Germline V gives CDR1 SNHLY, CDR2 FYNNEI. Trimming left V 5 bases short and J 7 bases short, with 9 bases between. The CDR3 region has the DNA TGTGCCAGCAGTCCACAGGGACAGCCCCAGCATTTT. This sequence encodes CASSPQGQPQHF.

The chain uses TRBV12-3 or TRBV12-4 and TRBJ1-5; D not certain. V lost 2 bases and J lost 7, with 9 bases in between. There are 13 residues in the CDR3. The CDR3 here is CASSLIEGQPQHF. The CDR3 bases are TGTGCCAGCAGTTTAATAGAGGGCCAGCCCCAGCATTTT.